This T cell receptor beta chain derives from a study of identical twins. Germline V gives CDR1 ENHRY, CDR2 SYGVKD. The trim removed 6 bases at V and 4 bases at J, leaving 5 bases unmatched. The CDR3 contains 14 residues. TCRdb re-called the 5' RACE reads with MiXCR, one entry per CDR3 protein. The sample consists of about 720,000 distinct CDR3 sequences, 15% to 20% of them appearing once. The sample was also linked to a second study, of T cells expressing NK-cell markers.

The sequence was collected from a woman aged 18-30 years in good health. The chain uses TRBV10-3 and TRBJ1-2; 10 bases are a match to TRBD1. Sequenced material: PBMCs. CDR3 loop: CAISGQGGSYGYTF. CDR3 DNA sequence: TGTGCCATCAGCGGACAGGGGGGATCCTATGGCTACACCTTC.